The clone carrying this T cell receptor beta chain turned up a few times. The antigen is unknown. This specimen belongs to a study of beta chain features in type 1 diabetes. Turning to the study itself: Age, gender and cell yields were alike across patients and healthy donors. Study conclusions and caveats: It was among patients, rather than healthy donors, that naive, central memory and Treg TCRB repertoires appeared more similar. TCRB CDR3 length was moderately but significantly reduced in all four CD4+ subsets of Type 1 diabetes patients.

Investigators reverse transcribed all isolated RNA, so they sequenced expressed TCRB transcripts. About 3.4 million reads on average were seen across naive, central memory and regulatory T cell samples. Some clones are missing from TCRdb's copy, which holds only in-frame ones; the method was immunoSEQ multiplex PCR. The sample lists about 160,000 clones, 6.5% to 10% seen once, with around 0.5% in the top ten. CDR1 is SGHTA and CDR2 is FQGNSA in the germline V gene. Between the trimmed V and J ends, which lost 7 bases and 4 bases, there was a span of 8 bases. The CDR3 has 13 amino acids. Each sorted population was over 98% pure.

The clonotype originates from a woman aged 18-30 years with type 1 diabetes. Specimen: central memory CD4+ T cells from blood. The chain carries TRBV7-2 and TRBJ2-6; D is unclear. The CDR3 is CASNLAGANVLTF. The DNA for the CDR3 is TGTGCCAGCAACTTGGCCGGGGCCAACGTCCTGACTTTC. The complete variable domain, with remaining parts taken from reference TRBV7-2 and TRBJ2-6, reads GAGVSQSPSNKVTEKGKDVELRCDPISGHTALYWYRQSLGQGLEFLIYFQGNSAPDKSGLPSDRFSAERTGGSVSTLTIQRTQQEDSAVYLCASNLAGANVLTFGAGSRLTVL.